This T cell receptor beta chain was recorded in a study of regulatory T cells in long-lasting Graves disease. The V gene's germline CDR1 is MNHEY and CDR2 SVGEGT. Between the trimmed V and J ends, which lost 2 bases and 4 bases, there was a span of 17 bases. The CDR3 has 17 residues. Study-wide results and limits: Persistent disease samples used TRBV28, TRBJ1-2 and TRBJ2-5 preferentially. Those with persistent Graves' had less TCR diversity than newly diagnosed patients.

TCR beta libraries were built with iRepertoire HTBI primers and Arm-PCR of CDR3 regions. TCRdb analysed the multiplex PCR reads with MiXCR anew, one entry per CDR3 protein. The sample lists around 340,000 distinct CDR3 sequences, roughly 21% occurring once. This clonotype was detected ten times or more. Its cognate antigen is unknown. Noted time point: persistent/refractory GD, antithyroid drugs over 5 years with positive TRAb. PBMCs were the source of the RNA used for TCR sequencing. The chain has TRBV6-2 or TRBV6-3 and TRBJ1-4; no firm D call. The clonotype was recovered from a female donor with Graves disease. Sequenced material: peripheral blood mononuclear cells (PBMCs), taken when the disease was refractory, from a patient treated with antithyroid drugs. Here the CDR3 DNA reads TGTGCCAGCAGTTACCTCCCCGTCCGGACGCTTAATGAAAAACTGTTTTTT. It yields the protein CASSYLPVRTLNEKLFF.